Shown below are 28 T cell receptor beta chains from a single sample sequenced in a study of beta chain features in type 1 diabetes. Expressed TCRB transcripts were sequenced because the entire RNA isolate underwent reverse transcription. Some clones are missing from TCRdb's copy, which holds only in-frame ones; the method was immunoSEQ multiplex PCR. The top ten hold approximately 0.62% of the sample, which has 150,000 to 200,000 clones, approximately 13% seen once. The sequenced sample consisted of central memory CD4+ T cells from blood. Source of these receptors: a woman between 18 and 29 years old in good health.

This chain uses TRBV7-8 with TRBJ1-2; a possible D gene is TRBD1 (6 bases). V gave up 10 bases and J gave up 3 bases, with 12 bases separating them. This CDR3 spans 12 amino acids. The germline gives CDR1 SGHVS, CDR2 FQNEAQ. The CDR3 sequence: CATWTVDYGYTF. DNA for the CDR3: TGTGCCACCTGGACAGTCGACTATGGCTACACCTTC. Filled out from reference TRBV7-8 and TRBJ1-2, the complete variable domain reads GAGVSQSPRYKVAKRGQDVALRCDPISGHVSLFWYQQALGQGPEFLTYFQNEAQLDKSGLPSDRFFAERPEGSVSTLKIQRTQQEDSAVYLCATWTVDYGYTFGSGTRLTVV.

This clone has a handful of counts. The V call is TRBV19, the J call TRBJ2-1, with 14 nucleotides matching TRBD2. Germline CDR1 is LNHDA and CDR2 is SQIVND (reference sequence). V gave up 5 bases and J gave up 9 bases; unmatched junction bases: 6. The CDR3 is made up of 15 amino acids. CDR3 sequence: CASSGTSGRVGEQFF. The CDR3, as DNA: TGTGCCAGTAGTGGGACTAGCGGGAGAGTTGGTGAGCAGTTCTTC.

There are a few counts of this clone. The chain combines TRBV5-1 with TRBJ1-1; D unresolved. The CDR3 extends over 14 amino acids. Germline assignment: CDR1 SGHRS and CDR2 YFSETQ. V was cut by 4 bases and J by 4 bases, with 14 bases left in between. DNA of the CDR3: TGCGCCAGCAGCGGGCAAGGCATCAGCACTGAAGCTTTCTTT. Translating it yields CASSGQGISTEAFF.

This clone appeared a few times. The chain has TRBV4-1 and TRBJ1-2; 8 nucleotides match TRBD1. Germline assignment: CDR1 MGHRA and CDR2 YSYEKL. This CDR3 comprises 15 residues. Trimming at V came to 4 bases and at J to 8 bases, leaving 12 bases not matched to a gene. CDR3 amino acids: CASSLPRGQGGGYTF. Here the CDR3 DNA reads TGCGCCAGCAGCCTCCCCAGGGGGCAAGGCGGCGGCTACACCTTC.

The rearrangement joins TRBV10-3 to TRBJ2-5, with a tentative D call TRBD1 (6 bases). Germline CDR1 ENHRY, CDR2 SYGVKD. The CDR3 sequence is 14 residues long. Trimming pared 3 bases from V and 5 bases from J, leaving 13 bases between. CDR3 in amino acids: CAISEPGHMETQYF. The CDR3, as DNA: TGTGCCATCAGTGAACCGGGACATATGGAGACCCAGTACTTC.

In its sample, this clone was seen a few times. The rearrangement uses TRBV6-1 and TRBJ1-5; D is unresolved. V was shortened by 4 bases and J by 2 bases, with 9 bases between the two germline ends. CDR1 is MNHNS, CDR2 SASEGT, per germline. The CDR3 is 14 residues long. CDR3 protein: CASSGVGGNQPQHF. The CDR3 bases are TGTGCCAGCAGTGGGGTCGGGGGCAATCAGCCCCAGCATTTT.

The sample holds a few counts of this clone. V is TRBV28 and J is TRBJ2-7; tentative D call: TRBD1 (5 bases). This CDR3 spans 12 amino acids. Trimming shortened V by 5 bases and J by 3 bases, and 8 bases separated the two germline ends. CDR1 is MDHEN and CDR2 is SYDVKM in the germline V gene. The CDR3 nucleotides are TGTGCCAGCAGTAAGGGGTTCTACGAGCAGTACTTC. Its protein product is CASSKGFYEQYF.

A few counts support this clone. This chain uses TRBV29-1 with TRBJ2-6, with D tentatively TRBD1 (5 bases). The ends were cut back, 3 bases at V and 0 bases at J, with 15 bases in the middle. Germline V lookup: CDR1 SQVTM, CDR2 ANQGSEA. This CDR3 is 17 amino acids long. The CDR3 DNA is TGCAGCGTTGATCGTCAGGGCGGATCCTCTGGGGCCAACGTCCTGACTTTC. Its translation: CSVDRQGGSSGANVLTF.

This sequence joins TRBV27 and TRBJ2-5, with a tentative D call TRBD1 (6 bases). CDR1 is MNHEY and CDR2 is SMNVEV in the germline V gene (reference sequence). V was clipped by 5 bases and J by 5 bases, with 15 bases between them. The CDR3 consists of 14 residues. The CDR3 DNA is TGTGCCAGCAGTCCTAAACAGGGATGGGAGACCCAGTACTTC. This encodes CASSPKQGWETQYF.

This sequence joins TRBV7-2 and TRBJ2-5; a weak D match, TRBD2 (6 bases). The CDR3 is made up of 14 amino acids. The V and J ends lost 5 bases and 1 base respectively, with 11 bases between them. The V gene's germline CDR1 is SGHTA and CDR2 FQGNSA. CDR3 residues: CASSPRLVQETQYF. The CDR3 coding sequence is TGTGCCAGCAGCCCACGACTAGTCCAAGAGACCCAGTACTTC.

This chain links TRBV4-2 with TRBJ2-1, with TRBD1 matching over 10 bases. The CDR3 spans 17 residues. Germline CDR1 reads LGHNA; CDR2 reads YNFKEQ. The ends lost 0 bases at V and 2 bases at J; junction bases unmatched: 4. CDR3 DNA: TGTGCCAGCAGCCAAGATCGGACAGGGGGGACCTACAATGAGCAGTTCTTC. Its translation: CASSQDRTGGTYNEQFF.

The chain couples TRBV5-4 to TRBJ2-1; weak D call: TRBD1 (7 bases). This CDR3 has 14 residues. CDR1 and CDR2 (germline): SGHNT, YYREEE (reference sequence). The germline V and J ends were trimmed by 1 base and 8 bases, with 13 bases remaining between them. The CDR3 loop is CASSLSQGGHEQFF. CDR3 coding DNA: TGTGCCAGCAGCTTGTCCCAGGGGGGCCATGAGCAGTTCTTC.

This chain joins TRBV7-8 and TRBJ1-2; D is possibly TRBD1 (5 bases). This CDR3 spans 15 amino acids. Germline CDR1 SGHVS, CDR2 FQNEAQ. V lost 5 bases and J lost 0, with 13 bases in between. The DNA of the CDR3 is TGTGCCAGCAGCAGGCTACAGACAGCTAACTATGGCTACACCTTC. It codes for CASSRLQTANYGYTF.

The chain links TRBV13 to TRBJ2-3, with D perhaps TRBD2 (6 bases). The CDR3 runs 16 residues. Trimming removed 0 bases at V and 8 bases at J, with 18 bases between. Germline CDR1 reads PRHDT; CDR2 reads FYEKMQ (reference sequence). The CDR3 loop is CASSLGRSRGMGTQYF. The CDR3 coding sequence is TGTGCCAGCAGCTTAGGCCGCTCGCGGGGAATGGGTACGCAGTATTTT.

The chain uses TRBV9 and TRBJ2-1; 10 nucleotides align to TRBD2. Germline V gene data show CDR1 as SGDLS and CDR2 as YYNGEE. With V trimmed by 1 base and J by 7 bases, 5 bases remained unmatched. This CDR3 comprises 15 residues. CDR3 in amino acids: CASSVLAGGQNEQFF. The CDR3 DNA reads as TGTGCCAGCAGCGTATTAGCGGGAGGTCAGAATGAGCAGTTCTTC.

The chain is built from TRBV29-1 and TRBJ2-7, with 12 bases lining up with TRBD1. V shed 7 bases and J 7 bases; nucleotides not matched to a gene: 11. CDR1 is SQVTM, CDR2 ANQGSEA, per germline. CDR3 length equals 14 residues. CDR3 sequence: CSARGGQGAAEQYF. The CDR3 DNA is TGCAGCGCCAGGGGGGGACAGGGGGCGGCAGAGCAGTACTTC.

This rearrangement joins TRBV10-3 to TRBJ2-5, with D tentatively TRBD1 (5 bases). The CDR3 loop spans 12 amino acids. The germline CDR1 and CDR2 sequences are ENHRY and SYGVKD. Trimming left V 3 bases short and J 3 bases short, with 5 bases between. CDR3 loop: CAISDREETQYF. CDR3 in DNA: TGTGCCATCAGTGACAGGGAAGAGACCCAGTACTTC.

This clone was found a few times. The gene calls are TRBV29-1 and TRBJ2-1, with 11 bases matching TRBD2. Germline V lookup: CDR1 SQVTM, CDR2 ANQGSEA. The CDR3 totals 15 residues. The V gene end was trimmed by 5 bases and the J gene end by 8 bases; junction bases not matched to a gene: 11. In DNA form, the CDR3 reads TGCAGCGTTCGCAATAGCGGGAGGGCCAGCGATGAGCAGTTCTTC. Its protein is CSVRNSGRASDEQFF.

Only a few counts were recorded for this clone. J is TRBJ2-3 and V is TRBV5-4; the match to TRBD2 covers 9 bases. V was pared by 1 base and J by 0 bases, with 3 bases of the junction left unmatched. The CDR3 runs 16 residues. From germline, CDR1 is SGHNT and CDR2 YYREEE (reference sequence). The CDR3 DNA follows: TGTGCCAGCAGCTTGCGTCTAGCGGGGAGCACAGATACGCAGTATTTT. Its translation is CASSLRLAGSTDTQYF.

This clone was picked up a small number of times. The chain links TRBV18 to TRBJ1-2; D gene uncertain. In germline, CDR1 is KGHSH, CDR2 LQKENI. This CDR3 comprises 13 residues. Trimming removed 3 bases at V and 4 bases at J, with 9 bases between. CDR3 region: CASSPGQLYGYTF. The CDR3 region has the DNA TGTGCCAGCTCACCGGGCCAGCTCTATGGCTACACCTTC.

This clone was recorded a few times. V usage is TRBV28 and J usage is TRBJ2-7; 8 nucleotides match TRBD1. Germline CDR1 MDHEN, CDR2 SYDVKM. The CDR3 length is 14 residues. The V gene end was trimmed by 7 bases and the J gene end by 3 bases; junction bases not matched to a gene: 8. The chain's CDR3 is CASTVPGTGYEQYF. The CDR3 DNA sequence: TGTGCCAGCACCGTGCCGGGGACAGGCTACGAGCAGTACTTC.

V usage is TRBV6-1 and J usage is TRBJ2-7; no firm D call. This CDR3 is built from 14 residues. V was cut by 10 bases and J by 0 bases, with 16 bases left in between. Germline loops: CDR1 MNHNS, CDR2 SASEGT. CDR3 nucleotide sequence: TGTGCCATCAGCGAAACTCAAAGCTCCTACGAGCAGTACTTC. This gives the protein CAISETQSSYEQYF.

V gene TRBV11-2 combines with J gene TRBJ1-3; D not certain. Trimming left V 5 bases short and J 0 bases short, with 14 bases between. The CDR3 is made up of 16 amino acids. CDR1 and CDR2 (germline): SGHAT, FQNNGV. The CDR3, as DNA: TGTGCCAGCAGCCCCCAGGCGGGTCTCTCTGGAAACACCATATATTTT. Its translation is CASSPQAGLSGNTIYF.

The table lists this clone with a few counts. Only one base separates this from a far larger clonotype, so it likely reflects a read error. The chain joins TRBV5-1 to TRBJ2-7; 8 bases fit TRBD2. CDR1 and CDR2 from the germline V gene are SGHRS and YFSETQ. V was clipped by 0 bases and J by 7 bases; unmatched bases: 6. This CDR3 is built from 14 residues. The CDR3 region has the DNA TGCGCCAGCAGCTTGGAGCGGGGGCTGAATGAGCAGTACTTC. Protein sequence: CASSLERGLNEQYF.

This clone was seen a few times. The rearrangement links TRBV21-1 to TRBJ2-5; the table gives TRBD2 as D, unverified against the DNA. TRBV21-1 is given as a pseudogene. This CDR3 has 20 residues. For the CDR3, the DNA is TGTGCCAGCAGCATCCAAAGACATGATTCCGGGACTTTGAATCAAGAGACCCAGTACTTC. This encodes CASSIQRHDSGTLNQETQYF.

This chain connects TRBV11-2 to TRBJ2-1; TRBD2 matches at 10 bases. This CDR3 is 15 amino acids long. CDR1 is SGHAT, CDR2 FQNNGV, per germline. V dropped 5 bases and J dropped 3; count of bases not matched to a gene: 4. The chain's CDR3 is CASSLGTSDYNEQFF. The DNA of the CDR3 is TGTGCCAGCAGCCTCGGGACTAGCGACTACAATGAGCAGTTCTTC.

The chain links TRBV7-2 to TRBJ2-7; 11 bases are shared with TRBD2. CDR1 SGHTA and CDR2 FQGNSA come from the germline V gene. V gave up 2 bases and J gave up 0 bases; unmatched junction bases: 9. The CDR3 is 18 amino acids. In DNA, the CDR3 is TGTGCCAGCAGCTTATATGCCACTAGCGGGGGCAGCTCCTACGAGCAGTACTTC. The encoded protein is CASSLYATSGGSSYEQYF.

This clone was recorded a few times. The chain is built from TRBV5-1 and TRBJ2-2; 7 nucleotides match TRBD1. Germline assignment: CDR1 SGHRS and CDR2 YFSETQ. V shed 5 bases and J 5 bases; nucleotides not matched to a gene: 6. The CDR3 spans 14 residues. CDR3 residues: CASSRGPGTGELFF. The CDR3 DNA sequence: TGCGCCAGCAGTAGGGGGCCAGGGACCGGGGAGCTGTTTTTT.